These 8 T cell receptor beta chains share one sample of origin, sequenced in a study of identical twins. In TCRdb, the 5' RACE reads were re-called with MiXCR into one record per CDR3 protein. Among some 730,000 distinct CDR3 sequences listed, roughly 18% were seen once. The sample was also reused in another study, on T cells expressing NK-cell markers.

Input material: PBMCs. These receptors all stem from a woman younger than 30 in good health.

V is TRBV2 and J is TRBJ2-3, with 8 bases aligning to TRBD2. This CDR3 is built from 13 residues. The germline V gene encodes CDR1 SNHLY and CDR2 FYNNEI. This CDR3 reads CVTIAGGADTQYF. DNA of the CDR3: TGTGTCACTATCGCGGGGGGTGCAGATACGCAGTATTTT. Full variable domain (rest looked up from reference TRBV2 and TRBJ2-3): EPEVTQTPSHQVTQMGQEVILRCVPISNHLYFYWYRQILGQKVEFLVSFYNNEISEKSEIFDDQFSVERPDGSNFTLKIRSTKLEDSAMYFCVTIAGGADTQYFGPGTRLTVL.

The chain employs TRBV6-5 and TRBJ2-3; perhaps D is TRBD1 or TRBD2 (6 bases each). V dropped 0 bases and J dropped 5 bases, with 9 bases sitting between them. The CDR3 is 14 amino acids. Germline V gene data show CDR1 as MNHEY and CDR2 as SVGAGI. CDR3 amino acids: CASSYSGGGDTQYF. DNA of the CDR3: TGTGCCAGCAGTTACTCGGGGGGCGGAGATACGCAGTATTTT.

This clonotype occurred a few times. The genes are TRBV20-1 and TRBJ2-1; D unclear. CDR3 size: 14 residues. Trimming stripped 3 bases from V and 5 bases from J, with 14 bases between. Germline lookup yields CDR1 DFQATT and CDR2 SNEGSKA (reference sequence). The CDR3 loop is CSASLRFGHNEQFF. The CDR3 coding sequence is TGCAGTGCTAGTCTTCGATTCGGCCACAATGAGCAGTTCTTC.

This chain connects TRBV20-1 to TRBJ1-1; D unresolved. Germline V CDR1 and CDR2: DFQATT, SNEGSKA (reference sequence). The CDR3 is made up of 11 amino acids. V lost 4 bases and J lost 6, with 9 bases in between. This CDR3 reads CSAIPFAEAFF. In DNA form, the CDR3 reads TGCAGTGCTATCCCCTTTGCTGAAGCTTTCTTT.

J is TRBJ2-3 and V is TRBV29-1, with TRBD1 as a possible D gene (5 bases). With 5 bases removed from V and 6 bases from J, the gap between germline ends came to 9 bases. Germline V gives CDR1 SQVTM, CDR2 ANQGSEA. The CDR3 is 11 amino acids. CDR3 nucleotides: TGCAGCGTTCAGGGCGGCGATACGCAGTATTTT. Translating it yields CSVQGGDTQYF.

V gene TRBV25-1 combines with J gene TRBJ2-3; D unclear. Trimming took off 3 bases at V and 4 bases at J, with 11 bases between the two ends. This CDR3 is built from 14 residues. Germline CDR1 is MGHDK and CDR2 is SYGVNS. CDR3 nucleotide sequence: TGTGCCAGCAGTGAGGGTGGCCACCCAGATACGCAGTATTTT. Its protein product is CASSEGGHPDTQYF. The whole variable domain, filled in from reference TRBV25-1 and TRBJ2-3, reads EADIYQTPRYLVIGTGKKITLECSQTMGHDKMYWYQQDPGMELHLIHYSYGVNSTEKGDLSSESTVSRIRTEHFPLTLESARPSHTSQYLCASSEGGHPDTQYFGPGTRLTVL.

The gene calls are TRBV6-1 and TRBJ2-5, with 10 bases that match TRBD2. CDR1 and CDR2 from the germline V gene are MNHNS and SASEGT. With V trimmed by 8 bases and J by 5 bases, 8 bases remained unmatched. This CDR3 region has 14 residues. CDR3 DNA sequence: TGTGCCAGCCGACCTAGCGGGAGAGGGGAGACCCAGTACTTC. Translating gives CASRPSGRGETQYF.

Written as DNA, the CDR3 is TGTGCCAGCTCACCACGGGACAGGGAAGCTTTCTTT. Translation: CASSPRDREAFF. This sequence joins TRBV18 and TRBJ1-1, with 8 bases fitting TRBD1. The V gene's germline CDR1 is KGHSH and CDR2 LQKENI. The CDR3 consists of 12 residues. Trimming took 1 base from V and 8 from J; bases not matched to a gene: 0.